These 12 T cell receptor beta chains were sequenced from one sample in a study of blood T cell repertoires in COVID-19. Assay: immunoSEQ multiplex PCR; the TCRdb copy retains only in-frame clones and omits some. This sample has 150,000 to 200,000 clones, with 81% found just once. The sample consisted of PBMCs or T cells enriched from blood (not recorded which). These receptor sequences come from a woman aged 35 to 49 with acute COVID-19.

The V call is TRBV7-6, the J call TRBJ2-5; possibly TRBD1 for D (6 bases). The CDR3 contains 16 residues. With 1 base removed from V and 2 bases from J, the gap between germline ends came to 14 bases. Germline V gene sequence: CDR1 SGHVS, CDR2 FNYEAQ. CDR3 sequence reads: CASSLGAQGPQETQYF. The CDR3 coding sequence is TGTGCCAGCAGCTTAGGGGCGCAGGGGCCGCAAGAGACCCAGTACTTC.

This CDR3 reads CASSLPTGTSRQETQYF. The CDR3 coding sequence is TGTGCCAGCAGCTTGCCAACCGGGACTAGCAGACAAGAGACCCAGTACTTC. V is TRBV5-4 and J is TRBJ2-5, with 9 bases fitting TRBD2. Germline CDR1 reads SGHNT; CDR2 reads YYREEE (reference sequence). This CDR3 has 17 residues. V lost 1 base, J lost 2 bases, and 9 bases stayed unmatched.

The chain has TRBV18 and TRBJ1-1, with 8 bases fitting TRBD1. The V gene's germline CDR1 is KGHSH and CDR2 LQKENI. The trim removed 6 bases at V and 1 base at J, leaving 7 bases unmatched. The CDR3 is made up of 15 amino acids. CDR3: CASSVGQGTNTEAFF. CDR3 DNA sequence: TGTGCCAGCTCGGTAGGACAGGGAACGAACACTGAAGCTTTCTTT.

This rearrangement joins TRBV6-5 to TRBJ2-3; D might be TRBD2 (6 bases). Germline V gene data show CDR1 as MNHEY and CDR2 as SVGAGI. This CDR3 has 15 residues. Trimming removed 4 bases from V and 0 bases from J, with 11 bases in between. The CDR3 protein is CASSWGLDSTDTQYF. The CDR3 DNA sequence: TGTGCCAGCAGTTGGGGACTGGATAGCACAGATACGCAGTATTTT.

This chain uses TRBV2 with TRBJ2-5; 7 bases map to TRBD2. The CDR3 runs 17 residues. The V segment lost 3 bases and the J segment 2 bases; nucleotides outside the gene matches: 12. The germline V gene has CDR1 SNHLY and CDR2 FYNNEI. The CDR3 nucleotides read TGTGCCAGCAGTGAGCTAAGGATAGCTAGCGGACAAGAGACCCAGTACTTC. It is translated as CASSELRIASGQETQYF. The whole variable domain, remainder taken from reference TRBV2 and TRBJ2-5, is EPEVTQTPSHQVTQMGQEVILRCVPISNHLYFYWYRQILGQKVEFLVSFYNNEISEKSEIFDDQFSVERPDGSNFTLKIRSTKLEDSAMYFCASSELRIASGQETQYFGPGTRLLVL.

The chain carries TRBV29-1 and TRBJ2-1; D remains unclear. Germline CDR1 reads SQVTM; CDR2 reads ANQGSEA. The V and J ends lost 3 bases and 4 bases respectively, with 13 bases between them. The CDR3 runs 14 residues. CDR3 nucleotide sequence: TGCAGCGTTGACAGCACAGATAAATACAATGAGCAGTTCTTC. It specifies CSVDSTDKYNEQFF.

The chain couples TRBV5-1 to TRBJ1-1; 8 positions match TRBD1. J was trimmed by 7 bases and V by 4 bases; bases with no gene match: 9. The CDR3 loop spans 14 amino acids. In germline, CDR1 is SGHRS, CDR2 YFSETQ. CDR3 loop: CASSQGTGQYEAFF. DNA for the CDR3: TGCGCCAGCAGCCAAGGGACAGGTCAGTATGAAGCTTTCTTT.

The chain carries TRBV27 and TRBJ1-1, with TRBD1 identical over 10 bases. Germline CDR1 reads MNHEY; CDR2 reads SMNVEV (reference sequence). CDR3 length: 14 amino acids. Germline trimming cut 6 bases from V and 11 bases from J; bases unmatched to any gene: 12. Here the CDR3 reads CASRTGTGAFGAFF. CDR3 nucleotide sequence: TGTGCCAGCAGAACCGGGACAGGGGCGTTTGGGGCTTTCTTT.

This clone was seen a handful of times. As DNA, the CDR3 is TGTGCCACCAGCCGCCGGGACAGCTATAATTCACCCCTCCACTTT. This codes for CATSRRDSYNSPLHF. The V gene is TRBV15, the J gene TRBJ1-6; 7 nucleotides align to TRBD1. The CDR3 totals 15 residues. V lost 5 bases to trimming and J lost 3 bases; unmatched junction nucleotides: 4. The germline V gene has CDR1 LNHNV and CDR2 YYDKDF (reference sequence).

DNA of the CDR3: TGTGCCAGCAGCTTAGACCTGACTAGCACTAAGACCCAGTACTTC. Amino acid sequence: CASSLDLTSTKTQYF. The V call is TRBV11-2, the J call TRBJ2-5; 7 positions agree with TRBD2. Trimming took 0 bases from V and 6 from J; bases not matched to a gene: 7. There are 15 residues in the CDR3. Germline CDR1 is SGHAT and CDR2 is FQNNGV.

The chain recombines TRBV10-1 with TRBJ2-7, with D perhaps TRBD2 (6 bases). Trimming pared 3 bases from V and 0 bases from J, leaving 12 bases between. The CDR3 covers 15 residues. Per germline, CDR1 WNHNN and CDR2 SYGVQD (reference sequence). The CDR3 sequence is CASSDIQGGSYEQYF. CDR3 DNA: TGCGCCAGCAGTGATATCCAGGGAGGCTCCTACGAGCAGTACTTC.

The CDR3 coding sequence is TGCAGCGTTGAACAGGCAGGGGCCAACGTCCTGACTTTC. Translating gives CSVEQAGANVLTF. The V gene is TRBV29-1, the J gene TRBJ2-6; D remains unclear. This CDR3 is 13 amino acids long. Trimming left V 2 bases short and J 4 bases short, with 6 bases between. Germline V gene sequence: CDR1 SQVTM, CDR2 ANQGSEA.